A selection of T cell receptor beta chains follows, all from one sample in a study of blood T cell repertoires in COVID-19. Sequenced by immunoSEQ multiplex PCR; TCRdb stores in-frame clones only, minus some. The repertoire has under 200,000 clones, 80% to 95% of them found once; the top ten carry 0.5% to 0.55%. The sequencing sample was made of peripheral blood. These receptors all stem from a man aged 45-65 years with acute or convalescent COVID-19. Each CDR3 is given with its conserved first and last residue. Each record gives: D gene, V gene, J gene, clone size, CDR3 protein, CDR3 DNA. A D gene is named only where the DNA matches it firmly. Size is stated for part of the rows, as once, few or many counts, or as a class when the clone is expanded.

TRBD1	TRBV28	TRBJ1-1	-	CASSTWAGGTEAFF	TGTGCCAGCAGTACGTGGGCAGGGGGTACTGAAGCTTTCTTT
TRBD1	TRBV6-5	TRBJ1-2	once	CASTRGGANYGYTF	TGTGCCAGCACCAGAGGGGGCGCTAACTATGGCTACACCTTC
-	TRBV19	TRBJ2-7	-	CASSTPGVRFYEQYF	TGTGCCAGTAGTACCCCCGGGGTCCGCTTCTACGAGCAGTACTTC
-	TRBV6-5	TRBJ2-3	-	CASKERRGSTDTQYF	TGTGCCAGCAAGGAGCGACGGGGGAGTACAGATACGCAGTATTTT
TRBD2	TRBV27	TRBJ2-7	-	CASSLLAGTQAVEQYF	TGTGCCAGCAGTTTACTAGCGGGAACCCAAGCCGTCGAGCAGTACTTC
TRBD1	TRBV3-1/TRBV3-2	TRBJ2-6	-	CASSQVKFRGPGANVLTF	TGTGCCAGCAGCCAAGTCAAATTCAGGGGGCCTGGGGCCAACGTCCTGACTTTC
-	TRBV19	TRBJ2-3	-	CASHPADTDTQYF	TGTGCCAGTCATCCAGCGGATACAGATACGCAGTATTTT
-	TRBV30	TRBJ2-5	-	CAWSAGGGWTQYF	TGTGCCTGGAGTGCCGGGGGTGGTTGGACCCAGTACTTC
-	TRBV4-2	TRBJ1-2	-	CASSQVRGSYTF	TGTGCCAGCAGCCAAGTCCGGGGGAGCTACACCTTC
TRBD1	TRBV28	TRBJ1-5	-	CASSTGGIRPQHF	TGTGCCAGCAGCACAGGGGGTATTCGGCCCCAGCATTTT
-	TRBV9	TRBJ2-2	-	CASSEPRTLTGELFF	TGTGCCAGCAGCGAACCAAGGACTCTCACCGGGGAGCTGTTTTTT
-	TRBV3-1/TRBV3-2	TRBJ1-5	-	CASSQDVGRDQPQHF	TGTGCCAGCAGCCAAGATGTAGGGAGGGACCAGCCCCAGCATTTT
-	TRBV19	TRBJ2-5	-	CASSILPPGQETQYF	TGTGCCAGTAGTATCCTCCCACCGGGCCAAGAGACCCAGTACTTC
TRBD1	TRBV7-9	TRBJ2-5	-	CASNPGGGQTQYF	TGTGCCAGCAACCCAGGGGGCGGACAGACCCAGTACTTC
TRBD1	TRBV9	TRBJ2-7	-	CASSDGQDYEQYF	TGTGCCAGCAGCGATGGACAGGATTACGAGCAGTACTTC
TRBD1	TRBV7-9	TRBJ1-2	-	CASRGQGAYGYTF	TGTGCCAGCAGGGGACAGGGAGCCTATGGCTACACCTTC
-	TRBV5-4	TRBJ1-2	-	CASSLRSPRQLNYGYTF	TGTGCCAGCAGCTTGAGGAGTCCCCGACAGCTAAATTATGGCTACACCTTC
-	TRBV6-5	TRBJ1-2	-	CASTQQGYGYTF	TGTGCCAGCACCCAACAGGGTTATGGCTACACCTTC
-	TRBV7-2	TRBJ2-2	-	CASSLSRNRANGELFF	TGTGCCAGCAGCTTATCTAGAAACAGGGCCAACGGGGAGCTGTTTTTT
-	TRBV10-3	TRBJ1-5	-	CATSSNHLQGNQPQHF	TGTGCCACCTCAAGCAACCATTTACAGGGCAATCAGCCCCAGCATTTT
-	TRBV27	TRBJ1-1	-	CASSLWLNTEAFF	TGTGCCAGCAGTTTATGGCTCAACACTGAAGCTTTCTTT
TRBD2	TRBV7-9	TRBJ2-5	-	CASSFGGETQYF	TGTGCCAGCAGCTTCGGGGGGGAGACCCAGTACTTC
-	TRBV10-2	TRBJ2-3	-	CASKKAVNTDTQYF	TGCGCCAGCAAGAAAGCGGTAAACACAGATACGCAGTATTTT
TRBD2	TRBV6-2/TRBV6-3	TRBJ2-5	-	CASSFLAGGETQYF	TGTGCCAGCAGTTTCCTAGCGGGGGGAGAGACCCAGTACTTC
TRBD2	TRBV7-8	TRBJ2-1	-	CASSRVRLVKTSGLYNEQFF	TGTGCCAGCAGCCGAGTTCGTCTAGTAAAAACTAGCGGATTATACAATGAGCAGTTCTTC
-	TRBV6-2/TRBV6-3	TRBJ2-1	once	CASSSLAYNEQFF	TGTGCCAGCAGCTCACTAGCCTACAATGAGCAGTTCTTC
-	TRBV12-5	TRBJ2-7	-	CASGLVLLNEQYF	TGTGCTAGTGGTTTGGTACTACTCAACGAGCAGTACTTC
TRBD2	TRBV19	TRBJ2-1	-	CASCGVAGNEQFF	TGTGCCAGTTGCGGAGTAGCGGGCAATGAGCAGTTCTTC
-	TRBV30	TRBJ2-3	-	CAWSEGVSSTDTQYF	TGTGCCTGGAGTGAGGGGGTATCTAGCACAGATACGCAGTATTTT
TRBD2	TRBV9	TRBJ2-7	-	CASSVDDGRAYEQYF	TGTGCCAGCAGCGTAGATGACGGGAGGGCTTACGAGCAGTACTTC
TRBD1	TRBV6-6	TRBJ2-7	-	CASSPPTGKGYEQYF	TGTGCCAGCAGTCCCCCGACAGGGAAAGGGTACGAGCAGTACTTC
TRBD1	TRBV5-1	TRBJ1-4	-	CASRSGTGVEKLFF	TGCGCCAGCAGATCCGGGACAGGGGTTGAAAAACTGTTTTTT
TRBD2	TRBV15	TRBJ2-3	-	CATSNGRAADTQYF	TGTGCCACCAGCAACGGGAGGGCCGCAGATACGCAGTATTTT
-	TRBV5-1	TRBJ2-6	-	CASSLGWGPGANVLTF	TGCGCCAGCAGCTTGGGGTGGGGGCCCGGGGCCAACGTCCTGACTTTC
TRBD1	TRBV7-3	TRBJ2-6	-	CASSPAGGSSGANVLTF	TGTGCCAGCAGCCCAGCAGGGGGTTCCTCTGGGGCCAACGTCCTGACTTTC
-	TRBV11-1	TRBJ2-2	-	CASSLAASRYTGELFF	TGTGCCAGCAGCTTAGCGGCTAGCAGGTACACCGGGGAGCTGTTTTTT
TRBD2	TRBV6-5	TRBJ2-5	-	CASSRGLAGQETQYF	TGTGCCAGCAGCCGCGGACTAGCGGGCCAAGAGACCCAGTACTTC
TRBD1	TRBV9	TRBJ1-6	-	CASSPRAGGYSPLHF	TGTGCCAGCAGCCCCCGTGCAGGGGGCTATTCACCCCTCCACTTT
TRBD1	TRBV7-9	TRBJ1-2	-	CASSEGDRENYGYTF	TGTGCCAGCAGCGAGGGGGACAGGGAAAACTATGGCTACACCTTC